These 5 T cell receptor beta chains share one sample of origin, sequenced in a study of kidney transplant recipient with SARS-CoV-2 infection. Using its own MiXCR run on the reads, TCRdb lists one record per CDR3 protein. Found here are roughly 230,000 distinct CDR3 sequences, 25% to 35% of them singletons; the top ten hold almost 7.5%. Sequenced material: a blood sample, taken at baseline and on day 111 from a kidney transplant recipient. Every receptor here comes from a male patient aged 25-45 years who had COVID-19 and was a kidney transplant recipient. Some of these T cells may belong to the graft donor.

The chain combines TRBV25-1 with TRBJ1-2; the D is unclear. The CDR3 consists of 17 residues. V lost 5 bases and J 4 bases, leaving 23 bases between the germline ends. Germline assignment: CDR1 MGHDK and CDR2 SYGVNS. The CDR3 region has the DNA TGTGCCAGCAGTATTGTCCCAGAACTGGGAAAGACCTATGGCTACACCTTC. Translation: CASSIVPELGKTYGYTF.

This clonotype was recorded many times. The CDR3 bases are TGTGCCAGCAGCTTTAGCTCGGATACCAATCAGCCCCAGCATTTT. Encoded protein: CASSFSSDTNQPQHF. The chain couples TRBV7-2 to TRBJ1-5; D unresolved. Germline loops: CDR1 SGHTA, CDR2 FQGNSA. The CDR3 spans 15 residues. Trimming cost V 3 bases and J 3 bases, with 12 bases left between them.

This clonotype has ten or more counts. The chain has TRBV6-4 and TRBJ2-4; 11 bases align to TRBD1. Losses at the gene ends were 2 bases for V and 6 bases for J; bases not matched to a gene: 9. The CDR3 loop spans 17 amino acids. Germline-derived CDR1 and CDR2 are MRHNA and SNTAGT. The CDR3 DNA is TGTGCCAGCAGTGACAAGTTATTAGGGACAGGGGGAAACATTCAGTACTTC. Translating it yields CASSDKLLGTGGNIQYF.

This chain connects TRBV24-1 to TRBJ1-2; D is unresolved. Germline V gene lookup returns CDR1 KGHDR and CDR2 SFDVKD. This CDR3 is built from 17 residues. Trimming took off 5 bases at V and 4 bases at J, with 22 bases between the two ends. CDR3 bases: TGTGCCACCAGTGGTCACTTTAGTACCAGAAAGACCTATGGCTACACCTTC. Its translation is CATSGHFSTRKTYGYTF.

This clonotype was seen at least ten times. The V gene is TRBV27, the J gene TRBJ1-3, with D tentatively TRBD1 (6 bases). Deletions cut 4 bases from V and 3 bases from J, with 7 bases between. Germline V gene sequence: CDR1 MNHEY, CDR2 SMNVEV (reference sequence). This CDR3 spans 13 amino acids. In nucleotides, the CDR3 is TGTGCCAGCAGTTACAGGGATGGAAACACCATATATTTT. Encoded protein: CASSYRDGNTIYF.